This T cell receptor (beta chain) was profiled in a study of blood T cell repertoires in COVID-19. As originally analysed: Reference gene primer amplification gave nucleated cell count estimates. This table comes from immunoSEQ multiplex PCR, and its TCRdb copy is limited to in-frame clones, with some not included. That table is the source of V, J and clone size, and D and trimming were worked out from the DNA. The table has under 150,000 clones, about 85% seen once. V lost 2 bases and J 3 bases, leaving 7 bases between the germline ends. This CDR3 comprises 13 residues. The germline V gene has CDR1 SGHTA and CDR2 FQGNSA.

The sequenced material came from peripheral blood. The J gene is TRBJ2-5, the V gene TRBV7-2; no reliable D call. The origin of this receptor is a human donor in a cohort sampled during active COVID-19. DNA of the CDR3: TGTGCCAGCAGCTTAATACTTAAAGAGACCCAGTACTTC. This gives the protein CASSLILKETQYF.